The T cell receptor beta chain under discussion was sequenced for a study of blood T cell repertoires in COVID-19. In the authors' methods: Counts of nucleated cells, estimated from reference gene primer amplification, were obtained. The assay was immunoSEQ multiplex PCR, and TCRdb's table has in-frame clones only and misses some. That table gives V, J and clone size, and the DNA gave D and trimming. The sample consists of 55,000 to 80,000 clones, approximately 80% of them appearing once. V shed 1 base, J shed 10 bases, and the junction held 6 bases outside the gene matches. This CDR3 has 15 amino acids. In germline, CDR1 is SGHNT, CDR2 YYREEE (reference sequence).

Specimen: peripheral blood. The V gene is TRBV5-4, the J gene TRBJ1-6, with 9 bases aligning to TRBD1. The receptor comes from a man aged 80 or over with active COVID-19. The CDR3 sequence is CASSLSGTGQSPLHF. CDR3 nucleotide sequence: TGTGCCAGCAGCTTGTCCGGGACAGGGCAGTCACCCCTCCACTTT.